These 16 T cell receptor beta chains originate from one sample sequenced in a study of control samples from healthy donors and cancer patients. The table came from immunoSEQ multiplex PCR; TCRdb's copy has only in-frame clones and leaves some out. The data contain about 170,000 clones, around 92% of them singletons. Sequenced material: blood. All receptors come from a woman aged 40 to 50 in good health.

This clone appeared once. V gene TRBV28 combines with J gene TRBJ2-2; D might be TRBD1 (5 bases). The CDR3 has 14 amino acids. V was clipped by 8 bases and J by 4 bases, with 14 bases between them. CDR1 and CDR2 from the germline V gene are MDHEN and SYDVKM. The CDR3 loop reads CASSRDWGTGELFF. The CDR3 region has the DNA TGTGCCAGCTCCAGGGATTGGGGCACCGGGGAGCTGTTTTTT.

The rearrangement joins TRBV5-1 to TRBJ2-7; no clear D. Trimming took 0 bases from V and 5 from J, leaving 9 bases between them. The CDR3 runs to 13 residues. Per germline, CDR1 SGHRS and CDR2 YFSETQ. CDR3 protein: CASSLVMGNEQYF. The CDR3 DNA sequence: TGCGCCAGCAGCTTGGTCATGGGGAACGAGCAGTACTTC.

The CDR3 loop is CASSLAATDTQYF. DNA for the CDR3: TGTGCCAGCAGCTTGGCCGCCACAGATACGCAGTATTTT. The chain links TRBV5-6 to TRBJ2-3; D ambiguous. With 0 bases removed from V and 2 bases from J, the gap between germline ends came to 4 bases. Germline V CDR1 and CDR2: SGHDT, YYEEEE. The length of the CDR3 is 13 residues.

CDR3 sequence: CASSLGGRDTEAFF. The CDR3 DNA sequence: TGTGCCAGCAGTTTGGGGGGGAGGGACACTGAAGCTTTCTTT. The V and J genes are TRBV27 and TRBJ1-1, with D perhaps matching TRBD1 (5 bases). The CDR3 has 14 residues. Between the trimmed V and J ends, which lost 3 bases and 3 bases, there was a span of 11 bases. Germline V CDR1 and CDR2: MNHEY, SMNVEV (reference sequence).

The chain has TRBV20-1 and TRBJ2-5; D remains unclear. The CDR3 contains 14 residues. Trimming left V 3 bases short and J 9 bases short, with 20 bases between. Germline V gene lookup returns CDR1 DFQATT and CDR2 SNEGSKA (reference sequence). The CDR3 spells CSASGSLLRWPQYF. The DNA of the CDR3 is TGCAGTGCTAGTGGTAGTCTTCTTCGGTGGCCCCAGTACTTC.

The V gene is TRBV10-3, the J gene TRBJ1-1, with D hard to call. Per germline, CDR1 ENHRY and CDR2 SYGVKD. V lost 4 bases to trimming and J lost 7 bases, with 13 bases between them. The CDR3 loop spans 13 amino acids. Written as DNA, the CDR3 is TGTGCCATCAGTGCAGTTGGTACTAATGAAGCTTTCTTT. It yields the protein CAISAVGTNEAFF.

J is TRBJ2-2 and V is TRBV10-2, with TRBD2 as a possible D gene (7 bases). The V end was cut by 4 bases, the J end by 7 bases, with 16 bases between. The CDR3 spans 15 residues. CDR1 is WSHSY, CDR2 SAAADI, per germline. CDR3 sequence: CASSADGGPFGELFF. Written as DNA, the CDR3 is TGCGCCAGCAGTGCAGACGGGGGGCCGTTCGGGGAGCTGTTTTTT.

This chain links TRBV5-1 with TRBJ2-1; 12 positions match TRBD2. The germline gives CDR1 SGHRS, CDR2 YFSETQ. Germline trimming cut 5 bases from V and 7 bases from J; bases unmatched to any gene: 4. The CDR3 has 14 residues. CDR3 residues: CASSEGLAGNEQFF. The CDR3 bases are TGCGCCAGCAGTGAAGGACTAGCGGGAAATGAGCAGTTCTTC.

The genes are TRBV5-6 and TRBJ1-2; D is unclear. CDR1 and CDR2 from the germline V gene are SGHDT and YYEEEE. The CDR3 has 16 residues. V was cut by 2 bases and J by 3 bases, with 17 bases left in between. CDR3 loop: CASSFSLGRADYGYTF. The DNA of the CDR3 is TGTGCCAGCAGCTTTTCTTTAGGGAGGGCCGACTATGGCTACACCTTC.

This clone was counted once. V and J are TRBV11-2 and TRBJ2-1; D is undetermined. Looked up from germline, CDR1 is SGHAT and CDR2 is FQNNGV. CDR3 length: 13 residues. V lost 3 bases and J lost 5, with 8 bases in between. The CDR3 bases are TGTGCCAGCAGCTTGACACGCGACAATGAGCAGTTCTTC. It encodes CASSLTRDNEQFF. Together with reference TRBV11-2 and TRBJ2-1, the CDR3 gives the full variable domain: EAGVAQSPRYKIIEKRQSVAFWCNPISGHATLYWYQQILGQGPKLLIQFQNNGVVDDSQLPKDRFSAERLKGVDSTLKIQPAKLEDSAVYLCASSLTRDNEQFFGPGTRLTVL.

This clone was counted once. The gene calls are TRBV19 and TRBJ2-2; D gene ambiguous. The germline CDR1 and CDR2 sequences are LNHDA and SQIVND (reference sequence). V was pared by 7 bases and J by 6 bases, with 3 bases between. This CDR3 has 10 amino acids. The CDR3 nucleotides read TGTGCCAGTAAGGCCGGGGAGCTGTTTTTT. Its protein product is CASKAGELFF.

This chain joins TRBV5-1 and TRBJ2-2; 8 bases are a match to TRBD2. The CDR3 totals 16 residues. Per germline, CDR1 SGHRS and CDR2 YFSETQ. The V segment lost 1 base and the J segment 2 bases; nucleotides outside the gene matches: 4. The DNA for the CDR3 is TGCGCCAGCAGCTTGAGCGGGGGCGCCAACACCGGGGAGCTGTTTTTT. Residues: CASSLSGGANTGELFF.

J is TRBJ1-1 and V is TRBV6-1; D may be TRBD1 (6 bases). Germline V lookup: CDR1 MNHNS, CDR2 SASEGT. CDR3 length: 15 amino acids. Trimming removed 1 base at V and 3 bases at J, with 12 bases between. CDR3 residues: CASSEVTGSHTEAFF. Written as DNA, the CDR3 is TGTGCCAGCAGTGAAGTAACAGGGAGCCACACTGAAGCTTTCTTT.

The V and J genes are TRBV21-1 and TRBJ2-1. TRBV21-1 is annotated as a pseudogene. The CDR3 totals 16 residues. CDR3 sequence (DNA): TGTGCCAGCAGTTTCCAAGGGGACCCCTCCTACAATGAGCAGTTCTTC. Its translation: CASSFQGDPSYNEQFF.

The genes are TRBV10-2 and TRBJ1-4; 8 nucleotides agree with TRBD1. The germline gives CDR1 WSHSY, CDR2 SAAADI. The CDR3 is made up of 16 amino acids. V lost 4 bases and J lost 7; bases outside the gene matches: 11. CDR3 loop: CASSGDRLGLGEKLFF. CDR3 in DNA: TGCGCCAGCAGTGGGGACAGGCTGGGTCTTGGTGAAAAACTGTTTTTT.

The chain links TRBV7-6 to TRBJ1-4; no reliable D call. CDR3 size: 14 residues. V lost 5 bases and J lost 7, with 14 bases in between. CDR1 SGHVS and CDR2 FNYEAQ come from the germline V gene. CDR3 residues: CASSPIRGGEKLFF. Here the CDR3 DNA reads TGTGCCAGCAGCCCCATCCGTGGTGGTGAAAAACTGTTTTTT. Drawing the rest from reference TRBV7-6 and TRBJ1-4, the complete variable domain is GAGVSQSPRYKVTKRGQDVALRCDPISGHVSLYWYRQALGQGPEFLTYFNYEAQQDKSGLPNDRFSAERPEGSISTLTIQRTEQRDSAMYRCASSPIRGGEKLFFGSGTQLSVL.